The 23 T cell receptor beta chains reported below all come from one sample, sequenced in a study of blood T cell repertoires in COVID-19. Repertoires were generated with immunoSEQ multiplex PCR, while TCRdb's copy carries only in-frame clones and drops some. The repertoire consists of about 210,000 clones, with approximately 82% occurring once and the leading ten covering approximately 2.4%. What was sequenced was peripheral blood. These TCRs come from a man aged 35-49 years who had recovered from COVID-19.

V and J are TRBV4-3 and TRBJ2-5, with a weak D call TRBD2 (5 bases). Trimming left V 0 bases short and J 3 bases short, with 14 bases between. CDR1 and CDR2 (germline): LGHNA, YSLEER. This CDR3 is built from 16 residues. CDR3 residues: CASSQDTRDSKETQYF. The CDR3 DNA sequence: TGCGCCAGCAGCCAAGATACTAGGGATTCAAAAGAGACCCAGTACTTC.

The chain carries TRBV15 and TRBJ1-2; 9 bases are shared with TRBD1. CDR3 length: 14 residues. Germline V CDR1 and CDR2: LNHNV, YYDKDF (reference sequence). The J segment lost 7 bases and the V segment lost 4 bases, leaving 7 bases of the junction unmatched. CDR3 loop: CATSTRQGVAGYTF. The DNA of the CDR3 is TGTGCCACCAGCACGAGACAGGGGGTAGCTGGCTACACCTTC.

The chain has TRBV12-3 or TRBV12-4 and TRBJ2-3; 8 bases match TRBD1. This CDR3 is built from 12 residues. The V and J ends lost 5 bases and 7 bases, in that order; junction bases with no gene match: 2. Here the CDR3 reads CASSRQGYTQYF. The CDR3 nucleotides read TGTGCCAGCAGTCGACAGGGGTATACGCAGTATTTT.

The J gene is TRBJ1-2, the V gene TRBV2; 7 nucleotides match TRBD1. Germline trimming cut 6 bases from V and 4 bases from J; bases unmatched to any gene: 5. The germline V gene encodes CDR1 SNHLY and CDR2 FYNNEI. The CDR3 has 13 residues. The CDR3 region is CASRGTVGYGYTF. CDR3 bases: TGTGCCAGCAGGGGGACAGTGGGCTATGGCTACACCTTC. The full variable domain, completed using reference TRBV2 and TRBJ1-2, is EPEVTQTPSHQVTQMGQEVILRCVPISNHLYFYWYRQILGQKVEFLVSFYNNEISEKSEIFDDQFSVERPDGSNFTLKIRSTKLEDSAMYFCASRGTVGYGYTFGSGTRLTVV.

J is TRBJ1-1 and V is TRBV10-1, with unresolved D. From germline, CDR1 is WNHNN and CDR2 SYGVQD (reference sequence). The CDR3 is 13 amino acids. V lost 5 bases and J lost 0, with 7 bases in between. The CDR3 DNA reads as TGCGCCAGCAGTAACATGGTGAACACTGAAGCTTTCTTT. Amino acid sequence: CASSNMVNTEAFF.

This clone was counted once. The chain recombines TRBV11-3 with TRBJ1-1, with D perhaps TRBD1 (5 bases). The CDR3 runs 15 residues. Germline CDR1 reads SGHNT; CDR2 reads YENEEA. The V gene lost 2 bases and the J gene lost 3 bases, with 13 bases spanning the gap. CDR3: CASSLPGLRDTEAFF. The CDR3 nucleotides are TGTGCCAGCAGCTTACCGGGACTGCGGGACACTGAAGCTTTCTTT. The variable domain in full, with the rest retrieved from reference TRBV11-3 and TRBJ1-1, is EAGVVQSPRYKIIEKKQPVAFWCNPISGHNTLYWYLQNLGQGPELLIRYENEEAVDDSQLPKDRFSAERLKGVDSTLKIQPAELGDSAVYLCASSLPGLRDTEAFFGQGTRLTVV.

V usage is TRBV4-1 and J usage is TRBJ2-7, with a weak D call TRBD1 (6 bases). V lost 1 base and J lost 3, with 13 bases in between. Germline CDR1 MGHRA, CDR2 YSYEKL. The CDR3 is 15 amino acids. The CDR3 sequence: CASSQVAGDIYEQYF. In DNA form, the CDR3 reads TGCGCCAGCAGCCAAGTCGCAGGGGATATCTACGAGCAGTACTTC.

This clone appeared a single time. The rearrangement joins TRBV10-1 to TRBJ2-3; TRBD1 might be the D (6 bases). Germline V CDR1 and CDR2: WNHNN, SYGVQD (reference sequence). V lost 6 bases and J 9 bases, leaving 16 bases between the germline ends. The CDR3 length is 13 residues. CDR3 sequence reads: CASSPGQAATQYF. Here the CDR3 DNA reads TGCGCCAGCAGCCCGGGACAAGCGGCCACGCAGTATTTT.

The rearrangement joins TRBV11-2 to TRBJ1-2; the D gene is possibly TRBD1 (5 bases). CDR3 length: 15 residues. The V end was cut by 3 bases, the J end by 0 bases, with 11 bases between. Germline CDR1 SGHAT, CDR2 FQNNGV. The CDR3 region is CASSFTGDSNYGYTF. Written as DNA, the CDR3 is TGTGCCAGCAGCTTTACAGGAGACTCTAACTATGGCTACACCTTC.

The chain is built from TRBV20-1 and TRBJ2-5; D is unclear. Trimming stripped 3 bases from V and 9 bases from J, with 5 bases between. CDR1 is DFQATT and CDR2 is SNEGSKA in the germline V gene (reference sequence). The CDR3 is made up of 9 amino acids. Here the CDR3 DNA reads TGCAGTGCTAGCCGGGCCCAGTACTTC. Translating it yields CSASRAQYF.

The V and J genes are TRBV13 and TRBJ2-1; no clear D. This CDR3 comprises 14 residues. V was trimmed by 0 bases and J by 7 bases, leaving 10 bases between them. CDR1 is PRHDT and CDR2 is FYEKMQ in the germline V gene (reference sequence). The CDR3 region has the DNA TGTGCCAGCAGCTTAGGCCCTGCAGAAAATGAGCAGTTCTTC. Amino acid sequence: CASSLGPAENEQFF.

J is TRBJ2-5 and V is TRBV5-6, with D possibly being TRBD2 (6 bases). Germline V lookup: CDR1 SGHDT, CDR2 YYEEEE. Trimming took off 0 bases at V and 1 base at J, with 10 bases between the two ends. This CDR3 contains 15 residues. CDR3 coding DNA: TGTGCCAGCAGCTTGGTGCGGGGTATCCAAGAGACCCAGTACTTC. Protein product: CASSLVRGIQETQYF. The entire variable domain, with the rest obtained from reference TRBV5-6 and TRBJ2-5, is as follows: DAGVTQSPTHLIKTRGQQVTLRCSPKSGHDTVSWYQQALGQGPQFIFQYYEEEERQRGNFPDRFSGHQFPNYSSELNVNALLLGDSALYLCASSLVRGIQETQYFGPGTRLLVL.

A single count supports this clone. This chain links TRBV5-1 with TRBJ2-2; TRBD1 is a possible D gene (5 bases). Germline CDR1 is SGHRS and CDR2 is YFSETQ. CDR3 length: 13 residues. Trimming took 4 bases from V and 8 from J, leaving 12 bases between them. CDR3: CASSPSGWGELFF. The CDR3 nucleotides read TGCGCCAGCAGCCCCTCAGGGTGGGGGGAGCTGTTTTTT.

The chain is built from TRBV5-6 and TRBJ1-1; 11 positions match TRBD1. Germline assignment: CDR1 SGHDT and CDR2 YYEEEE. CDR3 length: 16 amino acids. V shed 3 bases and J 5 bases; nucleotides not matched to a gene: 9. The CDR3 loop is CASSWDRGILGTEAFF. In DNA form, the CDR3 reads TGTGCCAGCAGCTGGGACAGGGGGATATTAGGGACTGAAGCTTTCTTT. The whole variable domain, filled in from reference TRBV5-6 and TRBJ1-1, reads DAGVTQSPTHLIKTRGQQVTLRCSPKSGHDTVSWYQQALGQGPQFIFQYYEEEERQRGNFPDRFSGHQFPNYSSELNVNALLLGDSALYLCASSWDRGILGTEAFFGQGTRLTVV.

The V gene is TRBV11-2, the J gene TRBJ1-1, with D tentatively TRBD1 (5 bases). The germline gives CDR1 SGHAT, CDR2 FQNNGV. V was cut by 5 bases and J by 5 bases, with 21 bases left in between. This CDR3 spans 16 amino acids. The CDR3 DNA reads TGTGCCAGCAGCCCAATTAGGGGAGGGGTATGGACTGAAGCTTTCTTT. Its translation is CASSPIRGGVWTEAFF.

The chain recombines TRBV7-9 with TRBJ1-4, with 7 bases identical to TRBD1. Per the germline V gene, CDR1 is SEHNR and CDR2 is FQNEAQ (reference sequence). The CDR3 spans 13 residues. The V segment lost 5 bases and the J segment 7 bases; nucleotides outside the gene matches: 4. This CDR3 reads CASSEQGSEKLFF. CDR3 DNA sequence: TGTGCCAGCAGCGAACAGGGGTCTGAAAAACTGTTTTTT.

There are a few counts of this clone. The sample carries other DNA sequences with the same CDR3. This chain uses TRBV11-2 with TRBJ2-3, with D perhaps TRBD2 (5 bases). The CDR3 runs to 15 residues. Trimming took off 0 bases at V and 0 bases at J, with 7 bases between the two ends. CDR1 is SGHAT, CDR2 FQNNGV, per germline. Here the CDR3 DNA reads TGTGCCAGCAGCTTAGAGCGGGCTAGCACAGATACGCAGTATTTT. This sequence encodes CASSLERASTDTQYF.

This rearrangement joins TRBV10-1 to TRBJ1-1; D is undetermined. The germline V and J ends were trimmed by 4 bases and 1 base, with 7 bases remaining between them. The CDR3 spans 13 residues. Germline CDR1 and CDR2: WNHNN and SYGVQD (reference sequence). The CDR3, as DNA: TGCGCCAGCAGTGTTTACAGGAACACTGAAGCTTTCTTT. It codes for CASSVYRNTEAFF.

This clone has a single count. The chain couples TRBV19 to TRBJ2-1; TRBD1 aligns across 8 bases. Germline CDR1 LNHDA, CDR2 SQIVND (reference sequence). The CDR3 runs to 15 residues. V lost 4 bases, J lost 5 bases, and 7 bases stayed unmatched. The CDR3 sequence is CASSTAGQANNEQFF. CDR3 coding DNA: TGTGCCAGTAGTACCGCGGGACAGGCTAACAATGAGCAGTTCTTC.

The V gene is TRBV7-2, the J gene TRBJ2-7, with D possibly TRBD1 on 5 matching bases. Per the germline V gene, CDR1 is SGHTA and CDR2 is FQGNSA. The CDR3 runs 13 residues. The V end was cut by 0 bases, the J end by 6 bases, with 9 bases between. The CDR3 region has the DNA TGTGCCAGCAGCTTAGCGGGGCCTTCCGAGCAGTACTTC. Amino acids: CASSLAGPSEQYF.

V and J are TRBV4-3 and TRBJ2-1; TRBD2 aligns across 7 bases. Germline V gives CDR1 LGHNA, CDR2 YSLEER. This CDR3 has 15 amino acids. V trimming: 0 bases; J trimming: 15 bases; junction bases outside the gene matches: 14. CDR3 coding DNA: TGCGCCAGCAGCCAAGAGGGATCGGGGGGAGGGCCGGGGTTCTTC. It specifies CASSQEGSGGGPGFF.

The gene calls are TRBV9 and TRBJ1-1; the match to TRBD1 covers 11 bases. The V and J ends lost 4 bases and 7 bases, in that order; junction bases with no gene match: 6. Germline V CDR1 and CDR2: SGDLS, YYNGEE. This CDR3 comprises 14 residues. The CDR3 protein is CASSPRTGGFEAFF. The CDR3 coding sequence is TGTGCCAGCAGCCCCCGGACAGGGGGCTTTGAAGCTTTCTTT.

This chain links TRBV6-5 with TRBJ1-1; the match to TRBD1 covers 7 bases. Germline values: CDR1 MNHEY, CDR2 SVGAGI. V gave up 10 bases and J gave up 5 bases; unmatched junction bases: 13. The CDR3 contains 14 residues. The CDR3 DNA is TGTGCCACCTCAGAACAGGGGCTATCAACTGAAGCTTTCTTT. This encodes CATSEQGLSTEAFF.